This T cell receptor beta chain is drawn from a study of blood T cell repertoires in COVID-19. There are 15 residues in the CDR3. Germline V CDR1 and CDR2: MGHRA, YSYEKL. J lost 1 base, V lost 4 bases, and 6 bases had no gene match. This clone was observed a few times. Authors' processing steps: Reference gene primer amplification gave estimated nucleated cell counts. The method was immunoSEQ multiplex PCR; TCRdb's version includes in-frame clones alone and lacks a portion of them. The D gene and trimming were derived from the DNA, and the V and J assignments and clone size from that table. The sample lists hundreds of thousands of clones, 88% occurring once. Across about two dozen US areas, participants ranged in age from roughly 18 to 95 years.

This sequence was found in a woman in her forties with acute COVID-19. V is TRBV4-1 and J is TRBJ1-1; 7 nucleotides agree with TRBD1. The material sequenced was PBMCs or T cells enriched from blood (not recorded which). The CDR3 DNA follows: TGCGCCAGCAGCCGGACGGGACAGTCGAACACTGAAGCTTTCTTT. This gives the protein CASSRTGQSNTEAFF.